The next 15 T cell receptor beta chains were all read from a single sample in a study of cytomegalovirus exposure and HLA in healthy donors. Some clones are missing from TCRdb's copy, which holds only in-frame ones; the method was immunoSEQ multiplex PCR. Of about 120,000 clones listed, approximately 87% are singletons. Sequencing used PBMCs. All receptors come from a woman between 25 and 40 years old in good health and CMV-seropositive.

As DNA, the CDR3 is TGTGCCAGCAGCGCGACTAGCGGCTTTAACAATGAGCAGTTCTTC. The encoded protein is CASSATSGFNNEQFF. The J gene is TRBJ2-1, the V gene TRBV9; 9 bases align to TRBD2. Germline-derived CDR1 and CDR2 are SGDLS and YYNGEE. J lost 5 bases, V lost 3 bases, and 6 bases had no gene match. The CDR3 loop spans 15 amino acids.

This sequence joins TRBV2 and TRBJ1-1; TRBD1 is a possible D gene (6 bases). Deletions cut 6 bases from V and 6 bases from J, with 17 bases between. The CDR3 runs 14 residues. CDR1 is SNHLY and CDR2 is FYNNEI in the germline V gene. CDR3 sequence (DNA): TGTGCCAGCAGGAGGGACATCGTAAGGGCTGAAGCTTTCTTT. This codes for CASRRDIVRAEAFF.

V and J are TRBV9 and TRBJ2-3, with TRBD1 matching over 8 bases. This CDR3 is 16 amino acids long. The V gene end was trimmed by 3 bases and the J gene end by 1 base; junction bases not matched to a gene: 7. Germline loops: CDR1 SGDLS, CDR2 YYNGEE. The CDR3: CASSGGGQGRTDTQYF. The DNA of the CDR3 is TGTGCCAGCAGCGGGGGAGGACAGGGACGCACAGATACGCAGTATTTT. Drawing the rest from reference TRBV9 and TRBJ2-3, the complete variable domain is DSGVTQTPKHLITATGQRVTLRCSPRSGDLSVYWYQQSLDQGLQFLIQYYNGEERAKGNILERFSAQQFPDLHSELNLSSLELGDSALYFCASSGGGQGRTDTQYFGPGTRLTVL.

The CDR3 loop reads CASSRQGSGLSQETQYF. The CDR3 DNA is TGTGCCAGCAGCCGCCAAGGGTCGGGACTATCCCAAGAGACCCAGTACTTC. V usage is TRBV13 and J usage is TRBJ2-5, with 7 bases identical to TRBD2. Germline lookup yields CDR1 PRHDT and CDR2 FYEKMQ (reference sequence). The CDR3 totals 17 residues. V dropped 5 bases and J dropped 1; count of bases not matched to a gene: 13.

This clone occurred a few times. The rearrangement uses TRBV6-1 and TRBJ1-5; D is undetermined. Trimming took off 6 bases at V and 5 bases at J, with 8 bases between the two ends. Germline CDR1 MNHNS, CDR2 SASEGT. There are 12 residues in the CDR3. The CDR3 DNA reads TGTGCCAGCAGGGCATTATATCAGCCCCAGCATTTT. Protein product: CASRALYQPQHF.

About this clone: Other DNA sequences of this sample code for an identical CDR3. The gene calls are TRBV5-6 and TRBJ2-7; possibly TRBD2 for D (5 bases). CDR1 and CDR2 (germline): SGHDT, YYEEEE. The V end lost 0 bases, the J end lost 4 bases, and 5 bases lay between the germline ends. The CDR3 is made up of 12 amino acids. DNA for the CDR3: TGTGCCAGCAGCTTGGGAGGGTACGAGCAGTACTTC. This codes for CASSLGGYEQYF.

The J gene is TRBJ1-3, the V gene TRBV5-4, with D maybe TRBD1 (5 bases). CDR3 length equals 16 residues. CDR1 is SGHNT, CDR2 YYREEE, per germline (reference sequence). The V gene lost 4 bases and the J gene lost 7 bases, with 21 bases spanning the gap. The DNA for the CDR3 is TGTGCCAGCAGCGGGACTCAGTACCTGTGGTGGAACACCATATATTTT. It translates to CASSGTQYLWWNTIYF.

The chain couples TRBV10-2 to TRBJ2-5; possible D gene TRBD2, 6 bases. Trimming pared 3 bases from V and 7 bases from J, leaving 18 bases between. The germline gives CDR1 WSHSY, CDR2 SAAADI. The CDR3 extends over 15 amino acids. CDR3 DNA sequence: TGCGCCAGCAGTGATTATTTGGGCCTCGGGGGGACCCAGTACTTC. The encoded protein is CASSDYLGLGGTQYF.

This clone was found a few times. The chain combines TRBV4-2 with TRBJ2-6, with D possibly matching TRBD1 (5 bases). Germline V gene lookup returns CDR1 LGHNA and CDR2 YNFKEQ. The V gene lost 0 bases and the J gene lost 2 bases, with 8 bases spanning the gap. CDR3 length: 16 residues. The CDR3 region is CASSQELGAGANVLTF. DNA for the CDR3: TGTGCCAGCAGCCAAGAATTAGGGGCTGGGGCCAACGTCCTGACTTTC.

The chain recombines TRBV7-9 with TRBJ2-5; D possibly corresponds to TRBD2 (7 bases). V lost 5 bases and J 3 bases, leaving 10 bases between the germline ends. Germline V gene sequence: CDR1 SEHNR, CDR2 FQNEAQ (reference sequence). The CDR3 is 13 amino acids. The CDR3: CASSPGGKETQYF. In nucleotides, the CDR3 is TGTGCCAGCAGCCCGGGGGGCAAAGAGACCCAGTACTTC.

This chain uses TRBV15 with TRBJ1-2; 7 nucleotides line up with TRBD1. Germline CDR1 and CDR2: LNHNV and YYDKDF (reference sequence). The V gene end was trimmed by 2 bases and the J gene end by 5 bases; junction bases not matched to a gene: 8. The CDR3 has 15 residues. CDR3 sequence reads: CATSRRDRINYGYTF. CDR3 nucleotide sequence: TGTGCCACCAGCAGACGGGACAGAATAAATTATGGCTACACCTTC.

The CDR3 region is CASSLGQGYTGELFF. DNA for the CDR3: TGTGCCAGCAGCTTAGGACAGGGGTACACCGGGGAGCTGTTTTTT. V is TRBV7-9 and J is TRBJ2-2, with TRBD1 matching 8 bases. V lost 1 base and J lost 3; bases outside the gene matches: 1. The CDR3 length is 15 residues. Germline CDR1 reads SEHNR; CDR2 reads FQNEAQ (reference sequence).

CDR3: CASSLATGRGYGYTF. The CDR3 DNA reads as TGTGCCAGCAGCTTGGCCACCGGCAGGGGCTATGGCTACACCTTC. The gene calls are TRBV5-5 and TRBJ1-2; D is perhaps TRBD1 (6 bases). Germline assignment: CDR1 SGHKS and CDR2 YYEKEE (reference sequence). The CDR3 is 15 amino acids. V gave up 0 bases and J gave up 4 bases, with 13 bases separating them.

This clone was found once. The chain joins TRBV7-3 to TRBJ1-1, with D possibly TRBD1 on 5 matching bases. Germline V gene sequence: CDR1 SGHTA, CDR2 FQGTGA. The V end lost 3 bases, the J end lost 2 bases, and 7 bases lay between the germline ends. The CDR3 is 13 residues long. CDR3 nucleotide sequence: TGTGCCAGCAGCTTGACAGTTAACACTGAAGCTTTCTTT. Its translation is CASSLTVNTEAFF.

The chain employs TRBV7-2 and TRBJ2-3; 9 positions match TRBD1. The germline CDR1 and CDR2 sequences are SGHTA and FQGNSA. With 3 bases clipped from V and 4 bases from J, the junction kept 2 bases outside the gene matches. CDR3 length equals 14 residues. The CDR3 DNA reads as TGTGCCAGCAGCTTGGGACAGGGCCCAGATACGCAGTATTTT. It is translated as CASSLGQGPDTQYF.